These T cell receptor beta chains were read from a single sample in a study of shared clonotypes between healthy human individuals. TCRdb keeps only in-frame clones here, not all; method: immunoSEQ multiplex PCR. Of around 1.4 million clones listed, 97% to 99% are singletons. Sequenced: naive CD4+ T cells sorted from blood. These receptors were taken from a man aged 30 to 39 in good health. CDR3s include the opening cysteine and the closing phenylalanine or tryptophan. The D gene is left open where the match is weak. Clone sizes are given selectively: once, few, many, or a class where the clone is expanded.

size	V	J	D	DNA	CDR3
-	TRBV28	TRBJ2-2	-	TGTGCCAGCAGGTCACGTGCCGGGACAACGAACACCGGGGAGCTGTTTTTT	CASRSRAGTTNTGELFF
-	TRBV28	TRBJ2-7	-	TGTGCCAGCAGTTTCGGCGGAAGCTCCTACGAGCAGTACTTC	CASSFGGSSYEQYF
-	TRBV19	TRBJ1-4	-	TGTGCCGGGGGCCTCCCAGGAGCCGGAAAACTGTTTTTT	CAGGLPGAGKLFF
-	TRBV18	TRBJ1-1	-	TGTGCCAGCTCACCAAGCGAGATGGTAGAAGCTTTCTTT	CASSPSEMVEAFF
-	TRBV18	TRBJ1-2	-	TGTGCCAGCTCTCCAGAGTTGACAGCAGCTAACTATGGCTACACCTTC	CASSPELTAANYGYTF
-	TRBV2	TRBJ2-3	-	TGTGCCAGCAGTGTTGAGGTTGCGGATACGCAGTATTTT	CASSVEVADTQYF
-	TRBV20-1	TRBJ1-2	TRBD1	TGCAGTGCTAGGGACAGGGGTGGCTACACCTTC	CSARDRGGYTF
once	TRBV27	TRBJ2-1	-	TGTGCCAGCAGGGTGGGACGGAGCTCCTACAATGAGCAGTTCTTC	CASRVGRSSYNEQFF
once	TRBV4-3	TRBJ2-5	-	TGCGCCAGCAGCCAAGATTGGGGTGGAGAGACCCAGTACTTC	CASSQDWGGETQYF
-	TRBV27	TRBJ2-7	TRBD2	TGTGCCAGCAGTATCTCAGCCAGCGGGAGTTCCTACGAGCAGTACTTC	CASSISASGSSYEQYF
-	TRBV10-1	TRBJ2-3	-	TGCGCCAGCAGTGAGTCGTCCAGCACAGATACGCAGTATTTT	CASSESSSTDTQYF
-	TRBV6-1	TRBJ2-2	-	TGTGCCAGGGGATTGACACCCACGATCACCGGGGAGCTGTTTTTT	CARGLTPTITGELFF
-	TRBV19	TRBJ1-2	-	TGTGCCCCGACCCGGGAGGAATATGGCTACACCTTC	CAPTREEYGYTF
-	TRBV6-6	TRBJ2-7	TRBD1	TGTGCCAGCAGGCTCGGACAGGGTCGCTACGAGCAGTACTTC	CASRLGQGRYEQYF
-	TRBV7-9	TRBJ2-3	-	TGTGCCAGCAGCTACAGCACAGATACGCAGTATTTT	CASSYSTDTQYF
once	TRBV7-6	TRBJ2-1	-	TGTGCCAGCAGCTTAGTAGGGGCCGGGGGAAACAATGAGCAGTTCTTC	CASSLVGAGGNNEQFF
-	TRBV11-2	TRBJ2-5	-	TGTGCCACCACGAATGGTGGTAGAGAAGAGACCCAGTACTTC	CATTNGGREETQYF
-	TRBV5-1	TRBJ2-3	TRBD2	TGCGCCAGCAGCCCCGGACTAGCGGGACTATCAAGCACAGATACGCAGTATTTT	CASSPGLAGLSSTDTQYF
once	TRBV6-5	TRBJ2-7	TRBD2	TGTGCCAGCAGTTTGGCGGGAGGCCACGAGCAGTACTTC	CASSLAGGHEQYF
-	TRBV9	TRBJ2-1	TRBD1	TGTGCCAGCAGCGTAGATTGGGGACAGGGTCAGTTCTTC	CASSVDWGQGQFF
-	TRBV2	TRBJ2-3	-	TGTGCCAGCAGTGACCTCACAGATACGCAGTATTTT	CASSDLTDTQYF
-	TRBV28	TRBJ2-7	-	TGTGCCAGCAGTTTCTTTCCTGACAGGAATGGGTACGAGCAGTACTTC	CASSFFPDRNGYEQYF
-	TRBV6-1	TRBJ1-5	-	TGTGCCAGCAGCCTCGAAACGCGTAATCAGCCCCAGCATTTT	CASSLETRNQPQHF
-	TRBV28	TRBJ2-5	-	TGTGCCAGCAGTCAGACCTCCAGGGGTCCAGAGACCCAGTACTTC	CASSQTSRGPETQYF
-	TRBV16	TRBJ2-7	TRBD1	TGTGCCAGCAGCCCACTGCGCTTTGGACAGGGCTCCTACGAGCAGTACTTC	CASSPLRFGQGSYEQYF
-	TRBV5-4	TRBJ2-5	-	TGTGCCAGCAGCTTGGCGGACGGTGGGCCCAAGACCCAGTACTTC	CASSLADGGPKTQYF
-	TRBV30	TRBJ1-1	-	TGTGCCTGGAGTCAGGCGGAAGCTTTCTTT	CAWSQAEAFF
-	TRBV28	TRBJ2-4	-	TGTGCCAGCAGTTTATGGGGGGGCGCCAAGGCCAAAAACATTCAGTACTTC	CASSLWGGAKAKNIQYF
-	TRBV7-6	TRBJ2-7	TRBD2	TGTGCCAGCAGCCCTGGACTAGCGGGAGGGCCGGGGGAGCAGTACTTC	CASSPGLAGGPGEQYF
-	TRBV28	TRBJ1-5	-	TGTGCCAGCAGTTTAGGAGGGGACCCGAATCAGCCCCAGCATTTT	CASSLGGDPNQPQHF
-	TRBV7-9	TRBJ2-5	-	TGTGCCAGCAGCGACTTACGGCGTCCACAAGAGACCCAGTACTTC	CASSDLRRPQETQYF
-	TRBV6-1	TRBJ1-5	TRBD1	TGTGCCAGCAGCGCTGACAGGGATCAGCCCCAGCATTTT	CASSADRDQPQHF
-	TRBV9	TRBJ2-7	-	TGTGCCAGCAGCGTAGGGGCCCCCCGAGAGGCGGGGGCCTCCGAGCAGTACTTC	CASSVGAPREAGASEQYF
-	TRBV30	TRBJ2-2	-	TGTGCCTGGAGGAACAGGGCCCCCGGGGAGCTGTTTTTT	CAWRNRAPGELFF
-	TRBV6-5	TRBJ2-7	-	TGTGCCAGCAGTTACGTTACAGGGCTTAACTACGAGCAGTACTTC	CASSYVTGLNYEQYF
once	TRBV29-1	TRBJ1-2	-	TGCAGCGTCGTCCAGGGACACCGCTATGGCTACACCTTC	CSVVQGHRYGYTF
-	TRBV23-1	TRBJ1-2	TRBD1	TGCGCCAGCAGTCAATCGCGAAGACAGGGGCACTATGGCTACACCTTC	CASSQSRRQGHYGYTF
-	TRBV5-1	TRBJ2-3	-	TGCGCCAGCAGCCGCCGGGACACCCGCACAGATACGCAGTATTTT	CASSRRDTRTDTQYF
-	TRBV25-1	TRBJ1-1	-	TGTGCCAGCAGACTACAGGGAGGAAGCACTGAAGCTTTCTTT	CASRLQGGSTEAFF
-	TRBV30	TRBJ1-2	-	TGTGCCTGTTACAGGGTTGGCTACACCTTC	CACYRVGYTF
once	TRBV19	TRBJ2-7	TRBD2	TGTGCCAGTAGGACAAGTAGCGGGAAAGCCGAGCAGTACTTC	CASRTSSGKAEQYF
-	TRBV18	TRBJ2-3	-	TGTGCCAGCTCACCCTTAGATACGCAGTATTTT	CASSPLDTQYF
-	TRBV4-1	TRBJ2-1	-	TGCGCCAGCAGCCAGGTCGAGAGCTCCTACAATGAGCAGTTCTTC	CASSQVESSYNEQFF